This T cell receptor (beta chain) is drawn from a study of T cells in Graves' hyperthyroidism and ophthalmopathy (dated by TCRdb to about 2019). At the level of the whole study: Peripheral blood samples were taken at the time of initial diagnosis, prior to any treatment. After blood sampling, hyperthyroidism patients were treated with methimazole at a starting dose of 30 mg daily, and ophthalmopathy patients were treated with high-dose intravenous methylprednisolone. According to the paper, TCR Vbeta CDR3 sequencing was carried out on some 130 peripheral blood samples, which came from under 50 ophthalmopathy, around 74 hyperthyroidism and roughly 17 progressor patients. Whether ophthalmopathy could be predicted prospectively was tested in an independent validation cohort made up of roughly 20 hyperthyroidism patients plus 17 patients who later progressed to ophthalmopathy. In about 6 Graves' hyperthyroidism patients, the study also compared T-cell repertoires from thyroid tissue with T-cell repertoires from blood. The 100 discovery patients were randomly split 7:3 into training and test sets. To identify distinguishing TCR V-J signatures, a discovery cohort of about 100 patients was used, comprising 40 to 45 with Graves' ophthalmopathy and around 60 with stable Graves' hyperthyroidism. Findings and caveats that apply to the study as a whole: A 13 V-J signature model separated ophthalmopathy from stable hyperthyroidism, with about 90% sensitivity and 81.08% specificity in cross-validation and 80%/75% in testing. Most expanded thyroid clonotypes (frequency above 0.001) were also found in blood, which suggests that blood repertoires may mirror thyroid immune responses. Sample size was not statistically predetermined, and blinding of investigators to group allocation was not performed. In validation, the model predicted progression to ophthalmopathy with approximately 71% sensitivity and over 72% specificity, a median of around 6.6 months before onset.

This clonotype was recorded many times. The specificity of this receptor is unknown. Per-base qualities were not stored, and no clone one base away is much larger. Hyperthyroidism patients were aged 18 to 65 years and newly diagnosed, with disease duration of less than 2 months. Exclusion was applied to patients with uncontrolled infections, other autoimmune diseases, pregnancy or lactation. Diagnoses were established on the basis of clinical symptoms, serum thyroxine and TRAb, thyroid ultrasound, and orbital computed tomography. Blood from progressor patients was drawn when they were first diagnosed with hyperthyroidism, before any ophthalmopathy symptoms appeared. Ficoll-Paque density gradient centrifugation was used to isolate PBMCs from approximately 11 ml of fresh peripheral blood. Progressor patients were initially diagnosed with Graves' hyperthyroidism and developed ophthalmopathy during follow-up. Total RNA was extracted using Trizol reagent, and RNA quality was assessed on an Agilent 2100 Bioanalyzer.

The TCR beta CDR3 regions were amplified from the RNA transcripts. The TCR CDR3 was subjected to a first round of RT-PCR using the HTBI primer set and the Qiagen OneStep RT-PCR kit. A second multiplex PCR round built the libraries, followed by size selection and purification. Paired-end sequencing of the libraries was performed with 100 bp reads on an Illumina HiSeq2000. In the original analysis: SOAPnuke was used to process the raw data, throwing out any read that contained adapters or uncalled bases, had a mean Phred below 15, or lacked an exact constant-primer or identifier match. High-quality paired reads were merged with COPE v1.2.5, and unique nucleotide sequences were defined as clonotypes. MiTCR v1.1 was used to align clonotypes to the IMGT TRBV, TRBD and TRBJ reference segments. Analysis was restricted to V-J combinations with a frequency above 0.0001, which covered roughly 99% of repertoires. A TCS score was defined as the ratio of F50 (clonal expansion) to E x V (chaos), with BLOSUM62-based TCRdist applied between CDR3 peptides within each V-J. Welch's t-statistics and random forest reduced roughly 530 V-J features to 13, which were used in a naive Bayes classifier (R e1071). Starting from the raw public reads, TCRdb applied fastp trimming at Q25, assembled clones with MiXCR and retained in-frame beta chains. Every distinct CDR3 protein forms one entry, paired with its most common genes and DNA. Here the V and J calls rest on TCRdb's processing, not on the authors' analysis. The sample data list approximately 600,000 distinct CDR3 sequences, and 14% of these were observed just once. The ten largest clones represent roughly 5.5% of the sample.

The V end loses 7 bases and the J end loses 2 bases, and a stretch of 17 bases separates them. CDR1 and CDR2 are drawn from the germline V gene: MNHEY, SVGEGT. From cysteine to phenylalanine, the CDR3 is 15 amino acids long. The DNA shown is the 45-base CDR3, in frame from base 1. The chain was built from TRBV6-2 or TRBV6-3 and TRBJ2-5, with TRBD2 perhaps the D gene, on 5 matching bases. The material sequenced was blood. This TCR was sampled from a woman in her 30s with Graves' hyperthyroidism that later progressed to Graves' ophthalmopathy. The CDR3 sequence is CASTSFGREQETQYF. The DNA reads TGTGCCAGCACCTCGTTCGGACGGGAACAAGAGACCCAGTACTTC.